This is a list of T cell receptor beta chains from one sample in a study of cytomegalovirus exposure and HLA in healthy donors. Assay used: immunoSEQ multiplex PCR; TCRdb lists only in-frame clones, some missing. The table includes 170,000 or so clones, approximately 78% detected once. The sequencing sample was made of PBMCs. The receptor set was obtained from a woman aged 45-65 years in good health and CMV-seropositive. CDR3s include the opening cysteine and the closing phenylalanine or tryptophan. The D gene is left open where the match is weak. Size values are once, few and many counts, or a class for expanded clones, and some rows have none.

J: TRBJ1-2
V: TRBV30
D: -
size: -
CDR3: CAWSSEAASGYTF
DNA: TGTGCCTGGAGTAGCGAGGCGGCCTCCGGCTACACCTTC

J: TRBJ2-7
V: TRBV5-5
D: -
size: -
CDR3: CASSLVGGQGSHLYEQYF
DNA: TGTGCCAGCAGCTTGGTAGGCGGGCAGGGGTCACACCTCTACGAGCAGTACTTC

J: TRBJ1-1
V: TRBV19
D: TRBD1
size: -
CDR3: CASSADGTGGTEAFF
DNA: TGTGCCAGTAGTGCGGACGGGACAGGGGGCACTGAAGCTTTCTTT

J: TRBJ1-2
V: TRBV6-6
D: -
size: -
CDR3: CATNGYTF
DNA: TGTGCCACCAATGGCTACACCTTC

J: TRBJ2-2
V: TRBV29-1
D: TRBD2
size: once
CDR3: CSVVSGGTTGELFF
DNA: TGCAGCGTCGTAAGCGGGGGCACCACCGGGGAGCTGTTTTTT

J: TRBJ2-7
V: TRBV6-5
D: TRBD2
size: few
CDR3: CASRNGGSSYEQYF
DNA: TGTGCCAGCAGAAACGGGGGGTCCTCCTACGAGCAGTACTTC

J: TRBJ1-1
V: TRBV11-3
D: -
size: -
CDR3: CASRFITGRHSEAFF
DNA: TGTGCCAGCAGGTTTATCACAGGGCGACATTCAGAAGCTTTCTTT

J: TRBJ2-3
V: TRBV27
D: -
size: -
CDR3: CASSYVGGTDTQYF
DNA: TGTGCCAGCAGTTACGTTGGAGGCACAGATACGCAGTATTTT

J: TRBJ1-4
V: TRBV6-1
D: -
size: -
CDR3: CASSEPGVEKLFF
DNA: TGTGCCAGCAGTGAACCAGGGGTCGAAAAACTGTTTTTT

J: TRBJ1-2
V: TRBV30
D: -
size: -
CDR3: CAWSPRPGGGYTF
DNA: TGTGCCTGGAGTCCCCGACCCGGCGGAGGCTACACCTTC

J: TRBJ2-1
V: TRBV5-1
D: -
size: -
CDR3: CASSLGGRMNEQFF
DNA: TGCGCCAGCAGCTTGGGGGGGCGGATGAATGAGCAGTTCTTC

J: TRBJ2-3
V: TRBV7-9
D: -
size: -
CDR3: CASSPLQTDTQYF
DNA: TGTGCCAGCAGCCCCCTTCAGACAGATACGCAGTATTTT

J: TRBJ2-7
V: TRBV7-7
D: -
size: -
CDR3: CASSLGQNYEQYF
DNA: TGTGCTAGCAGCTTAGGACAGAACTACGAGCAGTACTTC

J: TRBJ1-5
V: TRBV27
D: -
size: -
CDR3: CASSIAGSNQPQHF
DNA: TGTGCCAGCAGTATCGCAGGGAGCAATCAGCCCCAGCATTTT

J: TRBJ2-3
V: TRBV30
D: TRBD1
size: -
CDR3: CAWSRRTGGTSTDTQYF
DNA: TGTGCCTGGAGTCGTAGGACAGGGGGTACTAGCACAGATACGCAGTATTTT

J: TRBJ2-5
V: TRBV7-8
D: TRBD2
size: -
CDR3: CASSLAAGGQETQYF
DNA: TGTGCCAGCAGCTTAGCAGCGGGGGGCCAAGAGACCCAGTACTTC

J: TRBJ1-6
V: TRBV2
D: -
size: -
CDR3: CASSEVSLAVGSPLHF
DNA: TGTGCCAGCAGTGAAGTTTCTTTGGCGGTCGGTTCACCCCTCCACTTT

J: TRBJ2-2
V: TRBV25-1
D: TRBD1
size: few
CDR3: CASSGTGGIGELFF
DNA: TGTGCCAGCAGTGGGACAGGGGGCATCGGGGAGCTGTTTTTT

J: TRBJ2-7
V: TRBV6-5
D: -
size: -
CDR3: CASSYSGTYEQYF
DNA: TGTGCCAGCAGTTACTCGGGCACCTACGAGCAGTACTTC

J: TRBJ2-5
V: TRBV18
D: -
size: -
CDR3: CASSPRGGETQYF
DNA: TGTGCCAGCTCACCACGAGGGGGAGAGACCCAGTACTTC

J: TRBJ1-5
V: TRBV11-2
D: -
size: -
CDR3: CASSLASSNQPQHF
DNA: TGTGCCAGCAGCTTGGCCTCTAGCAATCAGCCCCAGCATTTT

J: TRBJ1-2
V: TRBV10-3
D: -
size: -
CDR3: CAISDGRQANYGYTF
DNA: TGTGCCATCAGTGATGGTCGCCAGGCTAACTATGGCTACACCTTC

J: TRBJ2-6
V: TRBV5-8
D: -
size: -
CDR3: CASSWGLLGANVLTF
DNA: TGTGCCAGCAGCTGGGGACTGCTTGGGGCCAACGTCCTGACTTTC

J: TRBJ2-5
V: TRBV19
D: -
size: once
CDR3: CASSNRDIPTETQYF
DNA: TGTGCCAGTAGCAACCGGGACATCCCCACGGAGACCCAGTACTTC

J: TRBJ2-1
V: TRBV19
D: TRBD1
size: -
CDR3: CASSMIGQGTNEQFF
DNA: TGTGCCAGTAGTATGATAGGACAGGGAACCAATGAGCAGTTCTTC

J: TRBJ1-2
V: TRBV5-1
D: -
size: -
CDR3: CASSASGSYGYTF
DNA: TGCGCCAGCAGCGCCTCCGGGAGCTATGGCTACACCTTC

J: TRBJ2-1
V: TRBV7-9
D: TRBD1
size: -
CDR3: CASRIPGQGAYNEQFF
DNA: TGTGCCAGCAGGATACCGGGACAGGGGGCCTACAATGAGCAGTTCTTC

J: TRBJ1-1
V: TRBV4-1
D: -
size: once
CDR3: CASSQGDTVNTEAFF
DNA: TGCGCCAGCAGCCAAGGAGACACAGTGAACACTGAAGCTTTCTTT

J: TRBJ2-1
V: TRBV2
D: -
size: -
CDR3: CASRADRGGSYNEQFF
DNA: TGTGCCAGCAGAGCGGATAGGGGGGGCTCCTACAATGAGCAGTTCTTC

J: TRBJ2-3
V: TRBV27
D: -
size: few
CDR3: CATLRQAGTDTQYF
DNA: TGTGCCACACTCCGACAGGCGGGCACAGATACGCAGTATTTT

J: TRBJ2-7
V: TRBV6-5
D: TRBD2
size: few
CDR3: CASGRGDEQYF
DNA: TGTGCCAGCGGCCGGGGGGACGAGCAGTACTTC

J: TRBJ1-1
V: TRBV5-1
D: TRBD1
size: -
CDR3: CASSLVDRGRTEAFF
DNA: TGCGCCAGCAGCTTGGTCGACAGGGGGCGGACTGAAGCTTTCTTT

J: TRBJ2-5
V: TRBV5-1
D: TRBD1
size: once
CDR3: CASSTGTAKETQYF
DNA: TGCGCCAGCAGCACAGGGACAGCGAAAGAGACCCAGTACTTC

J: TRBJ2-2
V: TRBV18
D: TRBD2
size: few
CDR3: CASSPSLATTGELFF
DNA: TGTGCCAGCTCACCCTCACTAGCGACCACCGGGGAGCTGTTTTTT

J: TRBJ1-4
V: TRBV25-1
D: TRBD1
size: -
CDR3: CASSAGTGLNEKLFF
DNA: TGTGCCAGCAGTGCCGGGACAGGGCTAAATGAAAAACTGTTTTTT

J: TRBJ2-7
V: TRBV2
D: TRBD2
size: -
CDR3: CASSVVRGVYEQYF
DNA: TGTGCCAGCAGTGTAGTGCGGGGGGTCTACGAGCAGTACTTC

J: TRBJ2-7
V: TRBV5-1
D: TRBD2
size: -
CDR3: CASSSGGASYEQYF
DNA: TGCGCCAGCAGCTCGGGGGGGGCTTCCTACGAGCAGTACTTC

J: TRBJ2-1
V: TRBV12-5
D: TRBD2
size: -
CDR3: CASGISSGGRNEQFF
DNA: TGTGCTAGTGGTATATCTAGCGGGGGACGCAATGAGCAGTTCTTC

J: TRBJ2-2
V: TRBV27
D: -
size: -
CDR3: CASSLRRAVPGELFF
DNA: TGTGCCAGCAGTTTACGGAGGGCCGTACCCGGGGAGCTGTTTTTT

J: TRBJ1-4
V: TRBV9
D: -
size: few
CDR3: CASSFTQGGEKLFF
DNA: TGTGCCAGCAGCTTCACTCAGGGAGGCGAAAAACTGTTTTTT

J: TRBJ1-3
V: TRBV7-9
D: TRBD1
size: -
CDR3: CASSRTGTGNTIYF
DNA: TGTGCCAGCAGCAGGACAGGGACTGGAAACACCATATATTTT